This T cell receptor beta chain was profiled in a study of blood T cells in healthy people across ages (dated by TCRdb to between 2014 and 2016). In the study overall: In model experiments, template switching captured roughly one uniquely barcoded TCR beta cDNA molecule for every two T cells. Age-related changes in TCR beta repertoire diversity were measured in the study by deep sequencing normalized with unique cDNA molecular identifiers. Four age groups were formed from the donors: young (average 16 years), middle-aged (around 37), aged (around 68) and long-lived (approximately 78). To avoid experimental bias, donors of different ages were distributed randomly across sequencing lanes. Two additional independent replicas of 1 million unique cDNA reads from the same blood draw were analyzed for two donors (one aged 18 to 30 and one aged 80 or older).

Library preparation used 5' RACE. The instrument given in TCRdb is Illumina HiSeq 2500. A second PCR of roughly 7 to 11 cycles was performed with a sample-barcoded 5' primer and a J-beta primer mix. Each TCR beta cDNA molecule received a unique molecular identifier from a template-switch 5' adaptor carrying 12 random nucleotides. At least 2.5 million CDR3-containing paired-end reads were obtained from each sample. All of the RNA was converted into first-strand cDNA using the Mint cDNA synthesis kit, with a TRBC-specific oligonucleotide serving as the primer. After uracil-DNA glycosylase treatment, a first 18-cycle PCR used universal primers M1SS and BC2_uni_R on all cDNA. The authors' pipeline ran thus. For normalization, 1 million high-quality reads were randomly selected from each sample, with every read carrying a distinct molecular identifier. Reads sharing molecular identifiers were discarded rather than binned into consensus sequences. MiTCR, set to a Q25 quality threshold and the strictest error-elimination algorithm, was used for CDR3 identification, clonotype clustering and error correction. A nonparametric unseen species model with Euler transformation was used to estimate lower-bound total TCR beta diversity. The public reads were reprocessed in TCRdb via fastp at Q25 and MiXCR, keeping in-frame beta chains. A single entry per CDR3 protein holds the most common genes and DNA from its merged rows. TCRdb assigned the V and J calls; the authors' analysis was not used. The sample table contains hundreds of thousands of distinct CDR3 sequences; only one count was recorded for about 62% of them. Of the sample, 25% to 35% is held by the ten largest clones.

Donors were 40 or so systemically healthy Caucasian individuals from Russia aged 6 to 90 years. Each donor gave about 9.2 milliliters of peripheral blood, drawn into EDTA-treated Vacutainer tubes. PBMCs were isolated by Ficoll-Paque density-gradient centrifugation, with at least 6 million obtained per sample. Trizol reagent was used to extract total RNA from the PBMCs, yielding at least 6 micrograms per sample. For every donor, an aliquot of PBMCs went through flow cytometry to measure the percentages of naive CD45RAhigh/CD27high T cells. General conclusions and limits of the study: Bulk unsorted PBMC profiling prevented conclusive comparison of naive and antigen-experienced compartments. Donor CMV infection status was unknown, potentially confounding age-related changes in expanded clonotypes. Estimates of total diversity from one million sequenced T cells were regarded as lower bounds and underestimates. The percentage of naive T cells measured by flow cytometry correlated strongly with observed TCR beta diversity. Compared with the aged group, more naive CD4+ T cells, fewer expanded clones and increased TCR diversity were shown by the long-lived group, suggesting age selection. Observed TCR beta diversity per million T cells fell roughly linearly with age, and a significant reduction was already apparent by age around 39.

Comment on this clonotype: It has no known antigen specificity. No much larger clonotype is one base removed from it; base qualities were not supplied.

This TCR was sampled from a man under 40 in good health. Material: blood.

The CDR3 has the sequence CASSLVADNGYGYTF. The DNA sequence is as follows: TGCGCCAGCAGCTTGGTAGCCGACAATGGCTATGGCTACACCTTC. The V gene is TRBV5-1 and the J gene is TRBJ1-2, with the D segment identity uncertain. Relative to germline, V is 0 bases shorter and J is 4 bases shorter, with 13 bases between their ends. The CDR3 runs 15 amino acids, cysteine and phenylalanine included. Only the CDR3 DNA is retained, 45 bases long and in frame from the first base. Sequences SGHRS (CDR1) and YFSETQ (CDR2) are obtained from the germline V gene.